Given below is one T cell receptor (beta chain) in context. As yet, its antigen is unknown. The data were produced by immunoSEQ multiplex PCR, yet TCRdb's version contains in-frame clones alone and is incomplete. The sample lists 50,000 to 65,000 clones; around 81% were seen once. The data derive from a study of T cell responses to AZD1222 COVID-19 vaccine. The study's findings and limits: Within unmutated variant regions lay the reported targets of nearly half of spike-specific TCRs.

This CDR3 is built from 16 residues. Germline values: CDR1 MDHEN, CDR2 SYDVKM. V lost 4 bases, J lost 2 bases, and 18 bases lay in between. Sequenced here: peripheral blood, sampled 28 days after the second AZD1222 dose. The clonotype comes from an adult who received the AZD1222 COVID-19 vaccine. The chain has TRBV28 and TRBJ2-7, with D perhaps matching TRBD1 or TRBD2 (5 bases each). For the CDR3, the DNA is TGTGCCAGCAGTTCAATGAGGGGTAGATCAACCTACGAGCAGTACTTC. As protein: CASSSMRGRSTYEQYF.